This TCR beta chain was identified during a study of blood T cell repertoires in COVID-19. As for the study in general: From T cells, B-cell-depleted T cells, or PBMCs came the material, which was cDNA or gDNA.

How the authors handled the data: How many nucleated cells were present was estimated from reference gene primer amplification. Sequenced by immunoSEQ multiplex PCR; TCRdb stores in-frame clones only, minus some. D and trimming were read from the DNA, whereas the V and J calls and clone size are those reported in that table. Of roughly 200,000 clones in the sample, approximately 80% were seen once. The CDR3 is 13 residues long. The V end was cut by 3 bases, the J end by 7 bases, with 12 bases between. What was sequenced was peripheral blood. The V and J genes are TRBV12-3 or TRBV12-4 and TRBJ1-1; a weak D match, TRBD1 (5 bases). The TCR comes from a human donor in a cohort sampled during active COVID-19. The CDR3 nucleotides are TGTGCCAGCAGTTTCTCGGCAGGGATTGAAGCTTTCTTT. Protein sequence: CASSFSAGIEAFF.